The 16 T cell receptor beta chains in this list originate from one sample, sequenced in a study of T-cell reconstitution after alpha-beta-depleted transplantation in children. Study-level points and caveats: Among T cells one year after transplant, newly produced cells accounted for most counts and diversity.

Unique molecular identifiers featured in how the TCRbeta library was prepared. TCRdb called the PCR reads again in MiXCR, with one record for every CDR3 protein. The sample contains 330,000 or so distinct CDR3 sequences, 6% to 10% of which appear only once. For these TCRs, the target antigens are not known. This material consisted of peripheral blood, taken 360 days after TCRalphabeta/CD19-depleted stem cell transplant. Receptors originate from a female patient aged 2-15 years who had a stem cell transplant for Fanconi anemia, so the T cells may come from the graft donor.

At least ten counts were recorded for this clonotype. The chain joins TRBV29-1 to TRBJ2-1; no firm D call. Germline V lookup: CDR1 SQVTM, CDR2 ANQGSEA. CDR3 size: 14 residues. V lost 7 bases, J lost 8 bases, and 21 bases lay in between. In nucleotides, the CDR3 is TGCAGCGCCGGTGGGTTATCATGGTATGATGAGCAGTTCTTC. Protein: CSAGGLSWYDEQFF.

The sample holds many counts of this clonotype. The chain uses TRBV28 and TRBJ2-1, with 14 positions matching TRBD2. This CDR3 is 17 amino acids long. V was clipped by 5 bases and J by 0 bases; unmatched bases: 3. CDR1 and CDR2 (germline): MDHEN, SYDVKM. In DNA form, the CDR3 reads TGTGCCAGCAGTGGACTAGCGGGAGGCTCCTCCTACAATGAGCAGTTCTTC. It encodes CASSGLAGGSSYNEQFF.

There are many counts of this clonotype. The chain combines TRBV27 with TRBJ2-5, with D maybe TRBD2 (6 bases). The V gene's germline CDR1 is MNHEY and CDR2 SMNVEV (reference sequence). The CDR3 has 13 amino acids. V was pared by 5 bases and J by 5 bases, with 12 bases between. CDR3 protein: CASSAGLGETQYF. CDR3 sequence (DNA): TGTGCCAGCAGTGCGGGGCTCGGGGAGACCCAGTACTTC.

Ten or more counts support this clonotype. The V call is TRBV10-3, the J call TRBJ2-2; D remains ambiguous. In germline, CDR1 is ENHRY, CDR2 SYGVKD. The CDR3 is 11 residues long. V was cut by 4 bases and J by 8 bases, with 5 bases left in between. CDR3 region: CAISVVGELFF. The DNA for the CDR3 is TGTGCCATCAGTGTTGTGGGGGAGCTGTTTTTT.

This chain joins TRBV20-1 and TRBJ2-7; D is undetermined. The CDR3 length is 12 residues. Germline assignment: CDR1 DFQATT and CDR2 SNEGSKA (reference sequence). Trimming left V 1 base short and J 5 bases short, with 9 bases between. The CDR3 bases are TGCAGTGCTAGAGCGCGGAAGAACGAGCAGTACTTC. Amino acid sequence: CSARARKNEQYF.

V is TRBV7-6 and J is TRBJ1-6; D is unresolved. CDR1 and CDR2 from the germline V gene are SGHVS and FNYEAQ. V lost 1 base and J lost 9, with 7 bases in between. The length of the CDR3 is 13 residues. This chain's CDR3 is CASSLEQSSPLHF. The CDR3 nucleotides read TGTGCCAGCAGCTTAGAACAGAGTTCACCCCTCCACTTT.

In this sample, this clonotype turned up many times. This chain connects TRBV10-2 to TRBJ1-5, with TRBD1 matching 9 bases. The CDR3 is 17 residues long. V was pared by 4 bases and J by 2 bases, with 9 bases of the junction left unmatched. Germline values: CDR1 WSHSY, CDR2 SAAADI. CDR3 sequence: CASSGGQGPLGNQPQHF. CDR3 DNA: TGCGCCAGCAGTGGGGGACAGGGACCTTTGGGCAATCAGCCCCAGCATTTT.

This clonotype was counted between two and nine times. V gene TRBV27 combines with J gene TRBJ2-1, with TRBD2 as a possible D gene (7 bases). The CDR3 has 18 amino acids. V was pared by 6 bases and J by 2 bases, with 23 bases between. Germline CDR1 MNHEY, CDR2 SMNVEV (reference sequence). DNA for the CDR3: TGTGCCAGCAGCTGGGGGGGCGGGGAGTATGATACCTACAATGAGCAGTTCTTC. Encoded protein: CASSWGGGEYDTYNEQFF.

This clonotype was observed many times. The rearrangement links TRBV12-3 or TRBV12-4 to TRBJ2-2; 8 nucleotides match TRBD2. The CDR3 is 17 amino acids. V lost 4 bases, J lost 0 bases, and 7 bases stayed unmatched. CDR3 protein: CASSSTLGGANTGELFF. CDR3 bases: TGTGCCAGCAGTTCAACCCTCGGGGGGGCGAACACCGGGGAGCTGTTTTTT.

On this clonotype: A read error may be the cause here, since a much bigger clone is one base away. The rearrangement joins TRBV11-1 to TRBJ1-1; the D gene is possibly TRBD1 (5 bases). The CDR3 is 13 residues long. Germline V gene data show CDR1 as SGHAT and CDR2 as FQDESV (reference sequence). Here the CDR3 DNA reads TGTTCCAGCAGCTTAGCGGCCGGGGCGGAGGCTTTCTTT. Translated: CSSSLAAGAEAFF.

This clonotype was counted ten times or more. V is TRBV5-5 and J is TRBJ2-7, with TRBD1 as a possible D gene (5 bases). This CDR3 is 15 amino acids long. Trimming cost V 5 bases and J 3 bases, with 18 bases left between them. Germline CDR1 and CDR2: SGHKS and YYEKEE (reference sequence). CDR3 sequence reads: CASSNWAGNFYEQYF. CDR3 nucleotides: TGTGCCAGCAGTAATTGGGCAGGGAACTTCTACGAGCAGTACTTC.

This clonotype showed up many times. CDR3 DNA: TGCAGTGCTCGGGCCGACTATTACGAGCAGTACGTC. It specifies CSARADYYEQYV. V usage is TRBV20-1 and J usage is TRBJ2-7, with D perhaps matching TRBD2 (5 bases). The V end was cut by 5 bases, the J end by 4 bases, with 12 bases between. The CDR3 totals 12 residues. Germline loops: CDR1 DFQATT, CDR2 SNEGSKA (reference sequence).

This clonotype is labeled as medium-sized (0.01 to 0.1%). This chain links TRBV10-3 with TRBJ2-1; 9 bases match TRBD1. The CDR3 loop spans 15 amino acids. Germline V gene lookup returns CDR1 ENHRY and CDR2 SYGVKD. With 5 bases clipped from V and 5 bases from J, the junction kept 7 bases outside the gene matches. The chain's CDR3 is CAISPPGQGHNEQFF. DNA of the CDR3: TGTGCCATCAGTCCACCGGGACAGGGACACAATGAGCAGTTCTTC.

At least ten counts were recorded for this clonotype. This chain uses TRBV15 with TRBJ2-2, with unresolved D. Trimming pared 0 bases from V and 6 bases from J, leaving 8 bases between. Germline-derived CDR1 and CDR2 are LNHNV and YYDKDF (reference sequence). The CDR3 totals 14 residues. CDR3 loop: CATSRDHAAGELFF. CDR3 DNA sequence: TGTGCCACCAGCAGAGATCACGCCGCCGGGGAGCTGTTTTTT.

The chain links TRBV30 to TRBJ2-5; D may correspond to TRBD1 or TRBD2 (5 bases each). The CDR3 totals 13 residues. Germline V gene sequence: CDR1 GTSNPN, CDR2 SVGIG (reference sequence). V was trimmed by 2 bases and J by 5 bases, leaving 12 bases between them. The CDR3: CAWSRDERETQYF. CDR3 coding DNA: TGTGCCTGGAGTAGGGACGAAAGGGAGACCCAGTACTTC.

The sample holds many counts of this clonotype. The rearrangement uses TRBV9 and TRBJ2-3; D is ambiguous. CDR3 size: 14 residues. Trimming removed 0 bases at V and 2 bases at J, with 7 bases between. In germline, CDR1 is SGDLS, CDR2 YYNGEE. The CDR3 spells CASSVGPITDTQYF. Written as DNA, the CDR3 is TGTGCCAGCAGCGTAGGCCCGATCACAGATACGCAGTATTTT.